This is a list of T cell receptor beta chains from one sample in a study of molecular identifiers for immune sequencing clone quantification. TCRdb independently ran MiXCR on the PCR reads; one entry per CDR3 protein. Here the sample spans around 54,000 distinct CDR3 sequences, approximately 25% being singletons. Sequenced input: naive CD8+ T cells from blood, with Jurkat cell RNA spiked in. All receptors come from a human donor in good health. Some libraries in this study had Jurkat cell RNA spiked in. CDR3s include the opening cysteine and the closing phenylalanine or tryptophan. The order of the fields is CDR3 protein, CDR3 DNA, V gene, clone size, D gene, J gene. The D gene is left open where the match is weak. Expanded clones are given a class, and other clones once, few, many or no size at all.

CDR3: CASSAGSSVYEQYF
DNA: TGTGCCAGCAGCGCAGGGTCTTCGGTCTACGAGCAGTACTTC
V: TRBV7-9
size: many
D: NA
J: TRBJ2-7

CDR3: CASMAPSTATQYF
DNA: TGTGCCAGCATGGCACCATCCACAGCTACGCAGTATTTT
V: TRBV6-1
size: NA
D: NA
J: TRBJ2-3

CDR3: CASTLPPTVNTEAFF
DNA: TGTGCCAGCACCCTACCCCCGACGGTGAACACTGAAGCTTTCTTT
V: TRBV6-1
size: many
D: NA
J: TRBJ1-1

CDR3: CSVDGYWRSYNEQFF
DNA: TGCAGCGTTGATGGATATTGGCGCTCCTACAATGAGCAGTTCTTC
V: TRBV29-1
size: many
D: NA
J: TRBJ2-1

CDR3: CAISESSLAGSTDTQYF
DNA: TGTGCCATCAGTGAGTCATCCTTGGCGGGATCCACAGATACGCAGTATTTT
V: TRBV10-3
size: many
D: NA
J: TRBJ2-3

CDR3: CASSLFPGQGDYEQYF
DNA: TGTGCCAGCAGTCTTTTCCCGGGACAGGGGGACTACGAGCAGTACTTC
V: TRBV5-5
size: many
D: TRBD1
J: TRBJ2-7

CDR3: CASSTIETGENSPLHF
DNA: TGTGCCAGCAGCACCATCGAGACAGGGGAAAATTCACCCCTCCACTTT
V: TRBV7-9
size: few
D: TRBD1
J: TRBJ1-6

CDR3: CASRTRSGKGPYEQYF
DNA: TGTGCCAGCAGGACCCGTAGCGGAAAAGGCCCCTACGAGCAGTACTTC
V: TRBV5-6
size: many
D: NA
J: TRBJ2-7

CDR3: CASTSLTGAKYSNQPQHF
DNA: TGTGCCAGCACCTCATTGACAGGGGCTAAATATAGCAATCAGCCCCAGCATTTT
V: TRBV12-3/TRBV12-4
size: many
D: TRBD1
J: TRBJ1-5

CDR3: CASSARTGEETQYF
DNA: TGTGCCAGCAGTGCCCGGACAGGGGAAGAGACCCAGTACTTC
V: TRBV2
size: many
D: TRBD1
J: TRBJ2-5

CDR3: CASTRGGGEAFF
DNA: TGTGCCAGCACCAGAGGCGGGGGTGAAGCTTTCTTT
V: TRBV6-2/TRBV6-3
size: many
D: NA
J: TRBJ1-1

CDR3: CASSHNAVGYGYTF
DNA: TGCGCCAGCAGCCACAATGCAGTGGGCTATGGCTACACCTTC
V: TRBV4-1
size: few
D: NA
J: TRBJ1-2

CDR3: CASSQGRVGNQPQHF
DNA: TGTGCCAGCAGCCAAGGCAGGGTTGGCAATCAGCCCCAGCATTTT
V: TRBV4-2
size: many
D: NA
J: TRBJ1-5

CDR3: CASSPAGGALLDTQYF
DNA: TGTGCCAGCAGCCCAGCCGGGGGGGCCCTTTTAGATACGCAGTATTTT
V: TRBV7-6
size: many
D: TRBD2
J: TRBJ2-3

CDR3: CASNSGGYQETQYF
DNA: TGTGCCAGCAACAGCGGGGGGTACCAAGAGACCCAGTACTTC
V: TRBV12-3/TRBV12-4
size: many
D: TRBD2
J: TRBJ2-5

CDR3: CASSSGLAGAQETQYF
DNA: TGTGCCAGCAGTTCCGGACTAGCGGGGGCCCAAGAGACCCAGTACTTC
V: TRBV27
size: many
D: TRBD2
J: TRBJ2-5

CDR3: CASSFSGSSYNEQFF
DNA: TGTGCCAGCAGTTTTAGCGGGTCCTCCTACAATGAGCAGTTCTTC
V: TRBV27
size: many
D: TRBD2
J: TRBJ2-1

CDR3: CASRPSGGRGKEPQYF
DNA: TGTGCCAGCAGGCCGAGCGGGGGACGCGGTAAAGAGCCCCAGTACTTC
V: TRBV13
size: few
D: TRBD2
J: TRBJ2-5

CDR3: CASSKGDRAGDEQYF
DNA: TGTGCCAGCAGCAAAGGGGACAGGGCGGGCGACGAGCAGTACTTC
V: TRBV21-1
size: many
D: NA
J: TRBJ2-7

CDR3: CASGIDMNTGELFF
DNA: TGTGCTAGTGGTATAGACATGAACACCGGGGAGCTGTTTTTT
V: TRBV12-5
size: few
D: NA
J: TRBJ2-2

CDR3: CASSTLGTSPAEQYF
DNA: TGTGCCAGCAGCACACTTGGGACTAGTCCAGCCGAGCAGTACTTC
V: TRBV28
size: NA
D: TRBD2
J: TRBJ2-7

CDR3: CASGDPLAKNIQYF
DNA: TGTGCCAGCGGGGACCCCCTAGCCAAAAACATTCAGTACTTC
V: TRBV7-2
size: many
D: NA
J: TRBJ2-4

CDR3: CAITSDPSGGNEQFF
DNA: TGTGCCATCACTAGCGACCCATCCGGCGGCAATGAGCAGTTCTTC
V: TRBV10-3
size: many
D: NA
J: TRBJ2-1

CDR3: CASSIASGEDYEQYF
DNA: TGTGCCAGTAGTATAGCGTCAGGGGAAGACTACGAGCAGTACTTC
V: TRBV19
size: NA
D: NA
J: TRBJ2-7

CDR3: CAWSGTVNTEAFF
DNA: TGTGCCTGGAGCGGGACGGTGAACACTGAAGCTTTCTTT
V: TRBV30
size: many
D: NA
J: TRBJ1-1

CDR3: CASSWGNTDTQYF
DNA: TGTGCCAGCAGTTGGGGGAACACAGATACGCAGTATTTT
V: TRBV12-3/TRBV12-4
size: many
D: NA
J: TRBJ2-3

CDR3: CASSHTGDPYNEQFF
DNA: TGTGCCAGCAGCCACACAGGGGACCCCTACAATGAGCAGTTCTTC
V: TRBV7-9
size: NA
D: TRBD1
J: TRBJ2-1

CDR3: CSATGPVGFRYTEAFF
DNA: TGCAGCGCGACAGGGCCCGTTGGTTTTCGGTACACTGAAGCTTTCTTT
V: TRBV29-1
size: few
D: TRBD1
J: TRBJ1-1

CDR3: CASAPTGTGPYEQSF
DNA: TGTGCCTCCGCACCCACCGGGACAGGACCCTACGAGCAGTCCTTC
V: TRBV30
size: NA
D: TRBD1
J: TRBJ2-7

CDR3: CASRGVAGELFF
DNA: TGTGCCAGCAGAGGTGTGGCCGGGGAGCTGTTTTTT
V: TRBV12-3/TRBV12-4
size: NA
D: NA
J: TRBJ2-2

CDR3: CASSLVGSEQYF
DNA: TGTGCCAGCAGCTTAGTAGGTTCCGAGCAGTACTTC
V: TRBV7-2
size: many
D: NA
J: TRBJ2-7

CDR3: CASSFRSIGQYWDSPLHF
DNA: TGTGCCAGCAGCTTTCGCTCTATCGGACAGTATTGGGATTCACCCCTCCACTTT
V: TRBV5-6
size: many
D: NA
J: TRBJ1-6

CDR3: CASSYSYQPQHF
DNA: TGTGCCAGCAGTTACTCCTATCAGCCCCAGCATTTT
V: TRBV6-2/TRBV6-3
size: many
D: NA
J: TRBJ1-5

CDR3: CASGGQAHSNQPQHF
DNA: TGTGCCAGTGGCGGGCAGGCACATAGCAATCAGCCCCAGCATTTT
V: TRBV2
size: many
D: NA
J: TRBJ1-5

CDR3: CASSPELAGVNTGELFF
DNA: TGTGCCAGCAGCCCAGAACTAGCGGGGGTGAACACCGGGGAGCTGTTTTTT
V: TRBV14
size: NA
D: TRBD2
J: TRBJ2-2

CDR3: CASSLGLAGVTDTQYF
DNA: TGTGCCAGCAGCCTGGGACTAGCGGGAGTTACAGATACGCAGTATTTT
V: TRBV11-2
size: many
D: TRBD2
J: TRBJ2-3

CDR3: CVSSWFLAGSYEQYF
DNA: TGCGTCAGCAGCTGGTTTCTAGCGGGAAGCTACGAGCAGTACTTC
V: TRBV7-2
size: NA
D: TRBD2
J: TRBJ2-7